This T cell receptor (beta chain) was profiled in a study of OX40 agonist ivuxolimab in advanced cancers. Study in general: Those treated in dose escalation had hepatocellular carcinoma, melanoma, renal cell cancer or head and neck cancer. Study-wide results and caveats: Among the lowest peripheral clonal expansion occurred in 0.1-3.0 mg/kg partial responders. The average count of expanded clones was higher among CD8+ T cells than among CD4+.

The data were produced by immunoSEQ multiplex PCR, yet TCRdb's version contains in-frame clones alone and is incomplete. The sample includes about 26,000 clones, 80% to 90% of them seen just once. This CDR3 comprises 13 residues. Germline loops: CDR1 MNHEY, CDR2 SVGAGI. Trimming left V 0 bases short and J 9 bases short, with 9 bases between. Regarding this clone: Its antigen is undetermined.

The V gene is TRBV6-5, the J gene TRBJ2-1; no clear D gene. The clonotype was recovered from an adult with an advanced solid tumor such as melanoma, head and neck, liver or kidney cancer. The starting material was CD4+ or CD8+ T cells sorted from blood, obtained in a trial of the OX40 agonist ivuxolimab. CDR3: CASSYSKGGEQFF. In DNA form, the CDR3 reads TGTGCCAGCAGTTACTCGAAAGGCGGTGAGCAGTTCTTC.